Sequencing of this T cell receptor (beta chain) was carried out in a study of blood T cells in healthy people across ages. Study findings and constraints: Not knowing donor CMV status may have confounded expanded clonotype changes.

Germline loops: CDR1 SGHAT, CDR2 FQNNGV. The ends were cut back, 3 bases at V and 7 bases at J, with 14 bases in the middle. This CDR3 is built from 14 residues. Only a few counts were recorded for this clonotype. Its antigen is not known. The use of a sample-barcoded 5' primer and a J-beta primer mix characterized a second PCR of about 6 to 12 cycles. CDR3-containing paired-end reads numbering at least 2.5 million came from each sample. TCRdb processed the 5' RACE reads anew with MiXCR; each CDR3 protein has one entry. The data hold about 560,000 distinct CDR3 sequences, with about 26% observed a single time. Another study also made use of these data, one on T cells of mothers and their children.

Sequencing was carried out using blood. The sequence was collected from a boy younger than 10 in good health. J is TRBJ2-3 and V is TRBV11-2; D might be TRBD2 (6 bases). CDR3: CASSFSMEGYTQYF. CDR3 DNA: TGTGCCAGCAGCTTCAGCATGGAGGGGTATACGCAGTATTTT.